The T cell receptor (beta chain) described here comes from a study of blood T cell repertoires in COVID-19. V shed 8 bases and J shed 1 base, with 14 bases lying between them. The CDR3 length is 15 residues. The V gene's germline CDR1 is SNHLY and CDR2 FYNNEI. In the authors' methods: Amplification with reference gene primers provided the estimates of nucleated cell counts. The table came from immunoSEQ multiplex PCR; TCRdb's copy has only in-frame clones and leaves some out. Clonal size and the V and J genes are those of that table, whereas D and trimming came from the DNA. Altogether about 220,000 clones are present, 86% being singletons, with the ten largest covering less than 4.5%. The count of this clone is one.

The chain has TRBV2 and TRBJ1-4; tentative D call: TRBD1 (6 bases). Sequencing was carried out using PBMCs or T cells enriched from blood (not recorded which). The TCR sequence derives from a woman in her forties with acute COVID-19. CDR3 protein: CASGAKGETNEKLFF. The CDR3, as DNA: TGTGCCAGCGGAGCCAAGGGGGAAACTAATGAAAAACTGTTTTTT.